This is a list of T cell receptor beta chains from one sample in a study of prognosis after radiotherapy for stage I lung cancer. TCRdb ran MiXCR on the multiplex PCR reads and lists one entry per CDR3 protein. The table records about 16,000 distinct CDR3 sequences, under 50% of them present only once. Here the sequenced sample was PBMCs, taken before or after stereotactic body radiation therapy (not recorded which). These receptors were obtained from a donor aged 50 or older with non-small cell lung cancer. CDR3s include the opening cysteine and the closing phenylalanine or tryptophan.

v_gene: TRBV3-1
CDR3aa: CASSQRETQYF

v_gene: TRBV15
CDR3aa: CATSRDSAGNTEAFF

v_gene: TRBV28
CDR3aa: CASSPPRAQPNYGYTF

v_gene: TRBV6-2/TRBV6-3
CDR3aa: CASGEGNSYEQYF

v_gene: TRBV4-1
CDR3aa: CASSQVESRGRTEAFF

v_gene: TRBV18
CDR3aa: CASSPEQAHQETQYF

v_gene: TRBV7-9
CDR3aa: CASSPNDYGYTF

v_gene: TRBV6-1
CDR3aa: CASTSKVKGEAFF

v_gene: TRBV6-8
CDR3aa: CASSSQLGANVLTF

v_gene: TRBV6-2/TRBV6-3
CDR3aa: CATIGTSGDYNEQFF

v_gene: TRBV11-2
CDR3aa: CASSLPGGGLYEQYF

v_gene: TRBV6-1
CDR3aa: CASSEQRSSTDTQYF

v_gene: TRBV4-2
CDR3aa: CASSQDLGQGATEAFF

v_gene: TRBV7-2
CDR3aa: CASSLESVSDTGELFF

v_gene: TRBV6-9
CDR3aa: CASSYSSGTSGRGSYNEQFF

v_gene: TRBV12-3/TRBV12-4
CDR3aa: CASSLEAKGGTEAFF

v_gene: TRBV6-1
CDR3aa: CASRRQGVGTDTQYF

v_gene: TRBV18
CDR3aa: CASSPPQGSGELFF

v_gene: TRBV12-3/TRBV12-4
CDR3aa: CASSLLGGSGKYF

v_gene: TRBV5-1
CDR3aa: CASSLGQVNEQFF

v_gene: TRBV5-1
CDR3aa: CASSPNTGTANYGYTF

v_gene: TRBV3-1
CDR3aa: CASSPGTGAFSPLHF

v_gene: TRBV6-4
CDR3aa: CASSDVSGSTDTQYF

v_gene: TRBV6-2/TRBV6-3
CDR3aa: CASRGTGRPYEQYF

v_gene: TRBV28
CDR3aa: CASSPQYLRGRDNSPLHF

v_gene: TRBV29-1
CDR3aa: CSVLGRSLSGANVLTF

v_gene: TRBV6-2/TRBV6-3
CDR3aa: CASGTGRNYEQYF

v_gene: TRBV20-1
CDR3aa: CSARDRRNVNQPQHF

v_gene: TRBV28
CDR3aa: CASSADRISLGYTF

v_gene: TRBV19
CDR3aa: CASRGQGSYEQYF

v_gene: TRBV12-3/TRBV12-4
CDR3aa: CASSWTGVPGELFF

v_gene: TRBV27
CDR3aa: CASSLTGLADYNEQFF

v_gene: TRBV27
CDR3aa: CASTPSSGRYTGELFF

v_gene: TRBV10-3
CDR3aa: CAISDSIGEKLFF

v_gene: TRBV12-3/TRBV12-4
CDR3aa: CASSLSAGGAEAFF

v_gene: TRBV12-3/TRBV12-4
CDR3aa: CASSHSGGAREQFF

v_gene: TRBV19
CDR3aa: CASNRTPTSNQPQHF

v_gene: TRBV6-2/TRBV6-3
CDR3aa: CASSEGIWNSPLHF

v_gene: TRBV20-1
CDR3aa: CSARDLIYGYTF

v_gene: TRBV11-2
CDR3aa: CASSDYRATQYF

v_gene: TRBV10-3
CDR3aa: CAISESTRGWFF

v_gene: TRBV6-1
CDR3aa: CASSEPVRGNYGYTF

v_gene: TRBV6-2/TRBV6-3
CDR3aa: CASTRTSGVTSSYEQYF

v_gene: TRBV27
CDR3aa: CASRSDSNQPQHF

v_gene: TRBV13
CDR3aa: CASSFSGRASYEQYF

v_gene: TRBV6-1
CDR3aa: CASSGSGYNSPLNF

v_gene: TRBV24-1
CDR3aa: CATKHGPFADTQYF

v_gene: TRBV6-5
CDR3aa: CASSYPEFVSSYNEQFF

v_gene: TRBV19
CDR3aa: CASSSGRETDYGYTF

v_gene: TRBV12-3/TRBV12-4
CDR3aa: CASSRKPGELFF